This passage covers 29 T cell receptor beta chains from one sample sequenced in a study of blood T cells in healthy people across ages. Together with a sample-barcoded 5' primer, a J-beta primer mix was included in a second PCR lasting roughly 6 to 12 cycles. One entry per CDR3 protein, called by TCRdb with MiXCR from the 5' RACE reads. The sample yields 800,000 to 1,300,000 distinct CDR3 sequences, almost 25% seen once. These data are also associated with another study on T cells of mothers and their children.

Sequencing input: blood. The receptors shown here come from a girl aged 2 to 10 in good health.

The chain combines TRBV3-1 with TRBJ1-4; no clear D gene. Germline CDR1 is LGHDT and CDR2 is YNNKEL (reference sequence). Trimming cost V 1 base and J 4 bases, with 10 bases left between them. CDR3 size: 15 residues. For the CDR3, the DNA is TGTGCCAGCAGCCAAGTGACGGGCCGTAATGAAAAACTGTTTTTT. This gives the protein CASSQVTGRNEKLFF. Supplemented by reference TRBV3-1 and TRBJ1-4, the full variable domain reads DTAVSQTPKYLVTQMGNDKSIKCEQNLGHDTMYWYKQDSKKFLKIMFSYNNKELIINETVPNRFSPKSPDKAHLNLHINSLELGDSAVYFCASSQVTGRNEKLFFGSGTQLSVL.

The V and J genes are TRBV3-1 and TRBJ2-1; 14 bases agree with TRBD2. Germline V gene lookup returns CDR1 LGHDT and CDR2 YNNKEL (reference sequence). This CDR3 spans 18 amino acids. Trimming cost V 2 bases and J 7 bases; bases outside gene matches: 10. The chain's CDR3 is CASSQNPGTSGSQNEQFF. The CDR3 nucleotides read TGTGCCAGCAGCCAAAACCCCGGGACTAGCGGGAGTCAGAATGAGCAGTTCTTC.

This sequence joins TRBV29-1 and TRBJ2-7, with 7 bases matching TRBD1. The CDR3 has 13 residues. Germline V gene lookup returns CDR1 SQVTM and CDR2 ANQGSEA. The ends lost 6 bases at V and 3 bases at J; junction bases unmatched: 8. In DNA, the CDR3 is TGCAGCGTAAAGGGACAGTCCGTCTACGAGCAGTACTTC. Translated: CSVKGQSVYEQYF.

The chain employs TRBV29-1 and TRBJ2-7; possible D gene TRBD1, 6 bases. V lost 5 bases to trimming and J lost 2 bases, with 16 bases between them. The CDR3 is 14 residues long. The germline CDR1 and CDR2 sequences are SQVTM and ANQGSEA. The CDR3 here is CSVTRRQAPYEQYF. Here the CDR3 DNA reads TGCAGCGTTACCCGGAGACAGGCTCCCTACGAGCAGTACTTC.

The rearrangement uses TRBV28 and TRBJ2-7; no definite D call. Germline CDR1 MDHEN, CDR2 SYDVKM. V was pared by 8 bases and J by 3 bases, with 8 bases between. The CDR3 is 11 amino acids. The chain's CDR3 is CASATSYEQYF. The CDR3 coding sequence is TGTGCCAGCGCGACGAGCTACGAGCAGTACTTC.

This clonotype showed up just a few times. V is TRBV5-6 and J is TRBJ2-3; 12 nucleotides agree with TRBD2. Germline V gives CDR1 SGHDT, CDR2 YYEEEE. Trimming took 5 bases from V and 4 from J; bases not matched to a gene: 5. There are 15 residues in the CDR3. The CDR3 here is CASSRTSGVSDTQYF. DNA of the CDR3: TGTGCCAGCAGTCGGACTAGCGGGGTTTCAGATACGCAGTATTTT.

This clonotype has more than one count but fewer than ten. J is TRBJ2-5 and V is TRBV20-1; D is ambiguous. The J call may be in error: the DNA end matches TRBJ2-1 better. The CDR3 extends over 13 amino acids. Germline CDR1 DFQATT, CDR2 SNEGSKA (reference sequence). CDR3 DNA: TGCAGTGCTAGAGAGTCTGCGAACAATGAGCAGTTCTTC. Translation gives CSARESANNEQFF.

The chain carries TRBV7-2 and TRBJ2-2; 7 nucleotides match TRBD2. CDR3 length: 16 residues. The V segment lost 4 bases and the J segment 5 bases; nucleotides outside the gene matches: 10. Germline V gene sequence: CDR1 SGHTA, CDR2 FQGNSA. This chain's CDR3 is CASSSGLLGRTGELFF. The CDR3, as DNA: TGTGCCAGCAGCTCCGGACTACTCGGGAGGACCGGGGAGCTGTTTTTT. The full variable domain, completed using reference TRBV7-2 and TRBJ2-2, is GAGVSQSPSNKVTEKGKDVELRCDPISGHTALYWYRQSLGQGLEFLIYFQGNSAPDKSGLPSDRFSAERTGGSVSTLTIQRTQQEDSAVYLCASSSGLLGRTGELFFGEGSRLTVL.

V is TRBV19 and J is TRBJ2-7; 7 nucleotides agree with TRBD1. J was trimmed by 7 bases and V by 3 bases; bases with no gene match: 9. CDR1 is LNHDA and CDR2 is SQIVND in the germline V gene (reference sequence). The CDR3 has 14 residues. CDR3 protein: CASSIDRADMEQYF. The CDR3 bases are TGTGCCAGTAGTATTGACAGGGCAGATATGGAGCAGTACTTC.

This chain joins TRBV15 and TRBJ2-5; 10 positions match TRBD1. The J call is doubtful: the DNA matches TRBJ2-7 better. Germline-derived CDR1 and CDR2 are LNHNV and YYDKDF (reference sequence). This CDR3 has 14 amino acids. The CDR3 nucleotides are TGTGCCACCAGCTGGGACAGGGGCTTCTACGAGCAGTACTTC. Translation: CATSWDRGFYEQYF.

V and J are TRBV28 and TRBJ2-5; possible D gene TRBD2, 6 bases. V shed 1 base and J shed 10 bases, with 10 bases lying between them. The germline V gene has CDR1 MDHEN and CDR2 SYDVKM. The CDR3 is 12 residues long. CDR3 nucleotide sequence: TGTGCCAGCAGTTTATTTGGGGGGATCCAGTACTTC. It is translated as CASSLFGGIQYF.

The rearrangement joins TRBV6-5 to TRBJ1-6; 7 positions agree with TRBD1. Trimming took 2 bases from V and 10 from J; bases not matched to a gene: 8. CDR1 is MNHEY and CDR2 is SVGAGI in the germline V gene. This CDR3 contains 15 residues. The CDR3 sequence is CASSYAGDSGSPLHF. CDR3 sequence (DNA): TGTGCCAGCAGTTACGCCGGGGACAGCGGGTCACCCCTCCACTTT.

This clonotype was picked up a small number of times. The chain links TRBV5-5 to TRBJ2-1; possible D gene TRBD2, 6 bases. The J call may be faulty, since TRBJ2-5 better matches the DNA end. Germline V CDR1 and CDR2: SGHKS, YYEKEE (reference sequence). CDR3 length: 15 residues. CDR3 bases: TGTGCCAGCAGCTTGGTAGCCAGGCGGGGAGAGACCCAGTACTTC. It yields the protein CASSLVARRGETQYF.

This clonotype was counted a few times. The chain is built from TRBV5-1 and TRBJ2-2; 10 positions agree with TRBD1. The V and J ends lost 5 bases and 6 bases, in that order; junction bases with no gene match: 7. The CDR3 has 15 residues. Looked up from germline, CDR1 is SGHRS and CDR2 is YFSETQ. CDR3 protein: CASRNRTGGPGELFF. The DNA for the CDR3 is TGCGCCAGCAGAAACCGGACAGGGGGGCCCGGGGAGCTGTTTTTT.

This clonotype occurred a few times. The chain uses TRBV3-1 and TRBJ1-1, with D unclear. V lost 3 bases to trimming and J lost 0 bases, with 11 bases between them. Looked up from germline, CDR1 is LGHDT and CDR2 is YNNKEL (reference sequence). This CDR3 region has 15 residues. The CDR3 DNA reads TGTGCCAGCAGCCACCTATTTGGGATGAACACTGAAGCTTTCTTT. Translation gives CASSHLFGMNTEAFF. The variable domain in full, completed from reference TRBV3-1 and TRBJ1-1, reads DTAVSQTPKYLVTQMGNDKSIKCEQNLGHDTMYWYKQDSKKFLKIMFSYNNKELIINETVPNRFSPKSPDKAHLNLHINSLELGDSAVYFCASSHLFGMNTEAFFGQGTRLTVV.

The rearrangement links TRBV12-3 or TRBV12-4 to TRBJ2-6; D gene unclear. V was cut by 6 bases and J by 2 bases, with 17 bases left in between. The CDR3 has 17 amino acids. CDR3 DNA sequence: TGTGCCAGCAGGTTCTTATTGGCCACCCCTGGGGCCAACGTCCTGACTTTC. Its protein product is CASRFLLATPGANVLTF.

Remarks on this clonotype: One junction end does not reproduce the germline sequence, and a read error may be involved. The chain employs TRBV7-8 and TRBJ2-1, with D maybe TRBD1 (6 bases). Looked up from germline, CDR1 is SGHVS and CDR2 is FQNEAQ. The CDR3 covers 13 residues. As DNA, the CDR3 is TGTGCCAGCAGCTTCTCCGGGCCACAGGGTGCGCTCTTC. Translation gives CASSFSGPQGALF.

The rearrangement joins TRBV6-5 to TRBJ1-1, with D uncertain. This CDR3 comprises 15 residues. Per the germline V gene, CDR1 is MNHEY and CDR2 is SVGAGI. V lost 0 bases, J lost 4 bases, and 12 bases lay in between. The CDR3 sequence: CASSYSGIGSTEAFF. The CDR3 DNA reads TGTGCCAGCAGTTACTCCGGGATTGGGAGCACTGAAGCTTTCTTT.

The chain combines TRBV28 with TRBJ2-3; either TRBD1 or TRBD2 may supply D (5 bases each). Per germline, CDR1 MDHEN and CDR2 SYDVKM. This CDR3 has 14 amino acids. V was cut by 8 bases and J by 2 bases, with 14 bases left in between. The CDR3 DNA reads TGTGCCAGCTTTGGGGGAAGGGCCACAGATACGCAGTATTTT. It translates to CASFGGRATDTQYF.

This clonotype was observed a handful of times. The rearrangement uses TRBV24-1 and TRBJ2-2; 7 bases align to TRBD1. V shed 3 bases and J 1 base; nucleotides not matched to a gene: 7. Germline CDR1 reads KGHDR; CDR2 reads SFDVKD. The CDR3 runs to 17 residues. This chain's CDR3 is CATSDLTQGKNTGELFF. CDR3 coding DNA: TGTGCCACCAGTGATCTGACACAGGGGAAGAACACCGGGGAGCTGTTTTTT.

V and J are TRBV11-1 and TRBJ2-3; D remains unclear. Germline CDR1 SGHAT, CDR2 FQDESV (reference sequence). The CDR3 is 18 amino acids. The germline V and J ends were trimmed by 5 bases and 2 bases, with 23 bases remaining between them. CDR3 DNA: TGTGCCAGCAGCGCAGTCCTATCAGTAGTGGGGTCCACAGATACGCAGTATTTT. Translated, it gives CASSAVLSVVGSTDTQYF.

This chain links TRBV19 with TRBJ2-7; TRBD1 agrees at 7 bases. V lost 2 bases and J lost 3; bases outside the gene matches: 4. The CDR3 length is 14 residues. The V gene's germline CDR1 is LNHDA and CDR2 SQIVND (reference sequence). In DNA form, the CDR3 reads TGTGCCAGTAGTATATGGGACAGACACTACGAGCAGTACTTC. Translating it yields CASSIWDRHYEQYF.

This clonotype was detected only a few times. The chain has TRBV5-7 and TRBJ2-2; D is ambiguous. TRBV5-7 is classed as an ORF, of uncertain function. This CDR3 has 16 residues. The V and J ends lost 2 bases and 2 bases respectively, with 13 bases between them. CDR3 sequence: CASSFGRLLNTGELFF. The CDR3 DNA reads TGTGCCAGCAGCTTCGGACGTCTTTTAAACACCGGGGAGCTGTTTTTT.

The chain is built from TRBV12-3 or TRBV12-4 and TRBJ2-3; D is unresolved. Trimming took 6 bases from V and 0 from J, leaving 7 bases between them. The CDR3 totals 13 residues. The CDR3 coding sequence is TGTGCCAGCAGCTGGCCTAGCACAGATACGCAGTATTTT. It codes for CASSWPSTDTQYF.

The chain combines TRBV28 with TRBJ2-5, with TRBD1 identical over 11 bases. This CDR3 region has 16 residues. The junction had 8 bases not matched to a gene; V was cut back by 4 bases and J by 4 bases. CDR1 and CDR2 from the germline V gene are MDHEN and SYDVKM. Written as DNA, the CDR3 is TGTGCCAGCAGTTACCCGCCCGGGACAGGGGGAGAGACCCAGTACTTC. This encodes CASSYPPGTGGETQYF.

The V and J genes are TRBV7-2 and TRBJ2-5, with D perhaps TRBD1 (5 bases). The CDR3 extends over 16 amino acids. V gave up 1 base and J gave up 1 base, with 13 bases separating them. Germline V gives CDR1 SGHTA, CDR2 FQGNSA. CDR3 in DNA: TGTGCCAGCAGCTTAGAAGTAGCTGGGGCCCAAGAGACCCAGTACTTC. It yields the protein CASSLEVAGAQETQYF.

This clonotype was picked up a small number of times. The chain joins TRBV6-2 or TRBV6-3 to TRBJ2-7; 11 bases map to TRBD2. The CDR3 has 16 amino acids. CDR1 and CDR2 (germline): MNHEY, SVGEGT. J was trimmed by 0 bases and V by 5 bases; bases with no gene match: 6. CDR3: CASSPEGLAVSYEQYF. The CDR3 coding sequence is TGTGCCAGCAGTCCGGAGGGACTAGCGGTCTCCTACGAGCAGTACTTC.

Turning to this clonotype: Germline and junction disagree at one end, which may indicate a read error. The V and J genes are TRBV5-6 and TRBJ2-7; 9 nucleotides align to TRBD1. The V gene's germline CDR1 is SGHDT and CDR2 YYEEEE. The CDR3 runs to 15 residues. CDR3 sequence: CASSLPGQGSNEQYF. The CDR3 DNA reads TGTGCCAGCAGCTTACCGGGACAGGGCTCCAACGAGCAGTACTTC.

The V and J genes are TRBV4-2 and TRBJ2-3; the match to TRBD2 covers 10 bases. The trim removed 4 bases at V and 2 bases at J, leaving 9 bases unmatched. The CDR3 totals 17 residues. In germline, CDR1 is LGHNA, CDR2 YNFKEQ. The CDR3: CASSPRTSGAYTDTQYF. The DNA for the CDR3 is TGTGCCAGCAGCCCCCGGACTAGCGGAGCCTACACAGATACGCAGTATTTT.